This T cell receptor beta chain was captured by sequencing in a study of T cells in Graves' hyperthyroidism and ophthalmopathy. General study findings and limits: In the blood, most expanded thyroid clonotypes above 0.001 appeared as well.

Amplification of TCR beta CDR3 regions was performed using RNA transcripts as template. Primed by the HTBI set, a first-round RT-PCR was run on the TCR CDR3. TCRdb called the multiplex PCR reads again in MiXCR, with one record for every CDR3 protein. Altogether hundreds of thousands of distinct CDR3 sequences are present, around 14% being singletons, with the ten largest covering 5.8%. This clonotype was seen only a few times. Its antigen is not identified. With a duration under 2 months, the hyperthyroidism was newly diagnosed in patients aged 18 to 65. Progressors' blood was drawn at hyperthyroidism diagnosis, before ophthalmopathy symptoms. Trimming left V 2 bases short and J 5 bases short, with 10 bases between. CDR1 is SGHTA and CDR2 is FQGNSA in the germline V gene. The CDR3 is 15 amino acids.

The V gene is TRBV7-2, the J gene TRBJ1-6; no reliable D call. This TCR was recovered from a woman under 40 with Graves' hyperthyroidism that later progressed to Graves' ophthalmopathy. Sequenced input: blood. In DNA, the CDR3 is TGTGCCAGCAGCTTACATACGCCAGATAATTCACCCCTCCACTTT. This gives the protein CASSLHTPDNSPLHF.